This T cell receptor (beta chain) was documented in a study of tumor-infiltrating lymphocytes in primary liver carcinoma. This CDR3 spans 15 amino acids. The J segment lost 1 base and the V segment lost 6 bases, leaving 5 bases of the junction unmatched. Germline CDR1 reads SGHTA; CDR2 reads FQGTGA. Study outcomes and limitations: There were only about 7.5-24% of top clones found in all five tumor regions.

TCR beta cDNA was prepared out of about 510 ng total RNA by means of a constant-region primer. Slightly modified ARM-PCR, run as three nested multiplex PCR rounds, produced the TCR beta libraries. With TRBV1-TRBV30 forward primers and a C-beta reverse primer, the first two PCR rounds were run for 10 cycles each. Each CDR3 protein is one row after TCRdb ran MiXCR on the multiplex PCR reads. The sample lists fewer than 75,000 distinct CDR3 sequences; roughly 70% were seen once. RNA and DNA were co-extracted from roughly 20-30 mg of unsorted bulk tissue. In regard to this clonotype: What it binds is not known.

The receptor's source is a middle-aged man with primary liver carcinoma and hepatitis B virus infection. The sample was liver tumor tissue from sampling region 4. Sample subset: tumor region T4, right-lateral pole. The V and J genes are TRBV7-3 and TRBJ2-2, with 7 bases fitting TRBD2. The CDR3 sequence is CASRQAGMNTGELFF. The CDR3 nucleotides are TGTGCCAGCAGACAAGCGGGGATGAACACCGGGGAGCTGTTTTTT.